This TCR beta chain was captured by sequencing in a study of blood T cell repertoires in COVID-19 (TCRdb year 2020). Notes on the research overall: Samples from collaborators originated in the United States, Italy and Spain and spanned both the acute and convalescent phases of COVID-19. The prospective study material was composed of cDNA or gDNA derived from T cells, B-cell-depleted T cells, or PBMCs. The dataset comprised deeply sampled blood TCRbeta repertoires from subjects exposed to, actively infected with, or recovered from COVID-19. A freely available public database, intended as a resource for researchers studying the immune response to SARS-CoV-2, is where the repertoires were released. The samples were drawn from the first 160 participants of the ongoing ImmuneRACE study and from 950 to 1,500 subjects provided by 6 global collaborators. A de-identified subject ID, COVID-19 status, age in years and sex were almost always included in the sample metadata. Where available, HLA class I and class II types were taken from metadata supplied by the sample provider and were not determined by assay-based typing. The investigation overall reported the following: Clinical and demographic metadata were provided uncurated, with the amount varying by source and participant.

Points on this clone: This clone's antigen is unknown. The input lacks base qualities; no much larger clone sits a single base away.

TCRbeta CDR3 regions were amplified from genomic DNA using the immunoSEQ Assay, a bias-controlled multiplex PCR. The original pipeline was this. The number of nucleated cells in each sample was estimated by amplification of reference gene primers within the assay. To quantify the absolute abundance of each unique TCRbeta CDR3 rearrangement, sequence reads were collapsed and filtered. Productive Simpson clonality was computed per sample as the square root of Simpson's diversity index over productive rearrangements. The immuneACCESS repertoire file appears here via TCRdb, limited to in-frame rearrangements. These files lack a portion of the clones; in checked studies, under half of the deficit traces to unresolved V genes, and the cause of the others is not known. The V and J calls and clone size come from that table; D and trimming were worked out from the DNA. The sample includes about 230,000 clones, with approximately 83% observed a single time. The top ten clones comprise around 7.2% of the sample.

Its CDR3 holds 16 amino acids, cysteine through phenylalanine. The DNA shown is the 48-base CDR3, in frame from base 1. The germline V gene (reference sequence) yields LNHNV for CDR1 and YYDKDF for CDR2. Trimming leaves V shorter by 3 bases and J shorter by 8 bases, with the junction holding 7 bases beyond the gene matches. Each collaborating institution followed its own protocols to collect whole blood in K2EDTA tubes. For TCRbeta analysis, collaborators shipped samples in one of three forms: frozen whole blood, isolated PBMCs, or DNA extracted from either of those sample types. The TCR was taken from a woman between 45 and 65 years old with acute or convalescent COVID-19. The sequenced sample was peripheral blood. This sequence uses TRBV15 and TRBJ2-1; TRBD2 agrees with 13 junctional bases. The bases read TGTGCCACCAGCAGCGGAAGGACTAGCGGGAGCCATGAGCAGTTCTTC. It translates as CATSSGRTSGSHEQFF.